This TCR beta chain was obtained from a study of blood T cell repertoires in COVID-19. TCRdb keeps only in-frame clones here, not all; method: immunoSEQ multiplex PCR. The sample contains roughly 130,000 clones, roughly 82% of which appear only once. The CDR3 is 15 residues long. Trimming cost V 0 bases and J 6 bases; bases outside gene matches: 3. The V gene's germline CDR1 is MNHNS and CDR2 SASEGT. The chain combines TRBV6-1 with TRBJ1-2, with 11 bases aligning to TRBD1. Sequencing used peripheral blood. The sequence derives from a man at least 80 years old with acute or convalescent COVID-19. As DNA, the CDR3 is TGTGCCAGCAGTGAAGCGGACAGGGGGCCGGATGGCTACACCTTC. Translated: CASSEADRGPDGYTF.